This paragraph covers one TCR beta chain sequence. The data are from a study of cytomegalovirus exposure and HLA in healthy donors. Whole-study context: Counted in an early data release were about 85 million unique TCRs from HLA-typed donors.

The junction had 7 bases not matched to a gene; V was cut back by 2 bases and J by 5 bases. This CDR3 region has 15 residues. Per germline, CDR1 SGHTA and CDR2 FQGNSA. This PCR relied on a set of 60 Vbeta primers and 13 Jbeta primers. The table came from immunoSEQ multiplex PCR; TCRdb's copy has only in-frame clones and leaves some out. The repertoire has some 99,000 clones, around 77% of them found once; the top ten carry 7.7%. The clonotype comes from a female donor in good health and CMV-seronegative. The sequenced material came from PBMCs. The chain carries TRBV7-2 and TRBJ2-5; 8 bases are a match to TRBD2. CDR3 sequence reads: CASSLSGGRGETQYF. The DNA for the CDR3 is TGTGCCAGCAGCTTATCGGGGGGGAGGGGTGAGACCCAGTACTTC.